The following is a T cell receptor (beta chain) sequence with its context. Its antigen remains unidentified. The sample belongs to a study of graft-versus-host responses after intestinal transplantation. Study background: Grafts were multivisceral, liver-intestinal, or isolated intestinal. Study-level results: Some GvH clones appeared in ileal mucosa or blood before recipient bone marrow.

Using immunoSEQ multiplex PCR, the repertoire was profiled, and TCRdb retains in-frame clones only, with some absent. The data show about 12,000 clones, around 88% seen once. The CDR3 has 12 residues. CDR1 and CDR2 from the germline V gene are MDHEN and SYDVKM. Trimming stripped 7 bases from V and 3 bases from J, with 9 bases between. Sequenced here: PBMCs, sampled 120 to 130 days after transplant. The receptor's source is a human patient who received an intestinal transplant, so some T cells may come from the graft donor. J is TRBJ1-1 and V is TRBV28; no firm D call. CDR3 bases: TGTGCCAGCACTGGGAGGGACACTGAAGCTTTCTTT. Translating it yields CASTGRDTEAFF.